This paragraph covers one T cell receptor (beta chain) sequence. The specificity of this receptor is unknown. No clone much larger than this one lies a single base away; base qualities are absent. For the CD8 naive samples, CD45RO-negative cells were positively selected for CCR7, yielding a CD45RA+CCR7+ population from which TemRA cells were excluded. The donors were healthy, HIV-negative adults who had no recently reported acute infections or vaccinations. All donors were Caucasian adults living in Nashville, Tennessee, USA. Blood was obtained by leukapheresis, after which PBMCs were separated by Ficoll-Histopaque density gradient centrifugation and cryopreserved in liquid nitrogen vapor phase. Analytical flow cytometry was used to check the purity and quantity of each magnetically sorted T cell population. Genomic DNA was isolated from every sorted fraction and measured by UV absorbance on a Nanodrop 2000c.

This specimen comes from a study of shared clonotypes between healthy human individuals (dated by TCRdb to 2018 to 2021). Concerning the study at large: The cohort comprised a couple of women and a few men aged 18 to 49 years. For each donor, three plates each were used for CD4 naive and CD4 memory, two plates were used for CD8 naive, and one plate was used for CD8 memory. The study deeply sequenced blood TCR repertoires of roughly five healthy adults to estimate repertoire size and the extent of clonotype sharing between individuals. To increase sequencing depth and limit assay-specific biases, different laboratories used diverse techniques to prepare libraries and sequence TCR repertoires. Between about 0.9 and 9 billion PBMCs per donor were obtained by leukapheresis.

Summary of the overall study and its limitations: Even with the large sequencing depth, rarefaction of the sorted-subset datasets indicated that sequencing was incomplete. The genetic and exposure-history diversity represented was limited by the small number of donors. Naive subsets generally had larger estimated clonotype richness than memory subsets. Clonotypes shared by all four sorted-subset donors showed higher generation probabilities than non-shared clonotypes. Sampling was restricted to blood, and TCR repertoires in tissue are likely to differ from TCR repertoires in blood. When several donors were compared, the shared fraction of clonotypes was 5% to 6.5% for naive CD4, more than 3% for naive CD8, roughly 2.5% for memory CD4, and about 0.36% for memory CD8. Pairwise subsampling led to the expectation that sequencing depth would affect the degree of clonotype sharing among donors.

At the junction V is shortened by 6 bases and J by 1 base, with 6 bases in between. In the germline V gene (reference sequence), CDR1 corresponds to PRHDT and CDR2 to FYEKMQ. The CDR3 goes from the cysteine to the phenylalanine over 12 residues. Of all the DNA, just the CDR3 is kept, 36 bases in frame from base 1. Using the deep immunoSEQ assay, multiplex PCR amplified TCR CDR3 regions from genomic DNA. Extracted genomic DNA from each cell subset was distributed evenly across all wells of several immunoSEQ 96-well plates, and each plate was treated as a replicate. For sorted subsets, about 220 ng of genomic DNA, equivalent to some 30,000 T cell genomes, went into each replicate PCR. The purified libraries were quantified using a Qubit 3.0 fluorometer, sized with a Bioanalyzer 2100, and then quantified again using the KAPA Library Quantification kit. A separate single-read 150-cycle Illumina NextSeq 550 flow cell was used to sequence each immunoSEQ 96-well plate. In the source study's methods: Because the immunoSEQ output held only junctional sequences and lacked quality scores, the filtering could not match the filtering applied to full-length reads. Sequences were annotated with PyIR, a Python wrapper for IgBLAST v1.9, and V/J genes and CDR3 were assigned using IMGT germline references. Reads with weak V/J assignments (E-value above 1e-6), missing CDR3, stop codons, out-of-frame junctions, or ambiguous translated residues were removed. V3J clonotypes were defined as sequences sharing the same inferred V gene, J gene, and CDR3 amino acid sequence. Percentage overlap between repertoires was calculated by dividing the number of shared unique clonotypes by the size of the smaller repertoire. Richness of each repertoire was evaluated using RTK rarefaction, the Chao1 estimator, and Recon v2.1 estimates of unobserved clonotypes. For all TCRbeta clonotypes obtained by the gDNA method from several donors, generation probabilities were computed with OLGA. Here the immuneACCESS table is served through TCRdb, limited to in-frame sequences with V and J called. Missing clones are a known gap in these copies; in checked studies unresolved V genes cover under half, and the rest lacks a known reason. V, J and clone size reflect that table, while D and trimming were determined from the DNA. The sample table shows fewer than 1 million clones, and 90% to 97% are seen once. Together, the top ten hold less than 0.25% of the sample.

The sequencing sample was made of naive CD8+ T cells sorted from blood. In light of the paper, this sample's cell subset or site label describes: CD45RA+CCR7+. This sequence uses TRBV13 and TRBJ2-5, and TRBD2 may be the D gene, going by 5 matching bases. This clonotype originated in a man between 25 and 39 years old in good health. Here is the DNA: TGTGCCAGCAGTCGGGGCCAAGAGACCCAGTACTTC. The translation is CASSRGQETQYF.